The 8 T cell receptor beta chains below all came from one sample that was sequenced in a study of blood T cell repertoires in COVID-19. Data came from immunoSEQ multiplex PCR; TCRdb stores just in-frame clones and leaves some out. Altogether roughly 68,000 clones are present, approximately 79% being singletons, with the ten largest covering roughly 16%. Sequenced material: peripheral blood. The receptors derive from a man aged 80 or over with active COVID-19.

This clone was observed once. J is TRBJ2-1 and V is TRBV6-5; 10 bases line up with TRBD1. Germline V gene data show CDR1 as MNHEY and CDR2 as SVGAGI. The CDR3 totals 13 residues. V trimming: 5 bases; J trimming: 7 bases; junction bases outside the gene matches: 2. CDR3 loop: CASSMDRGNEQFF. CDR3 nucleotide sequence: TGTGCCAGCAGTATGGACAGGGGGAATGAGCAGTTCTTC.

The chain is built from TRBV5-1 and TRBJ1-1; D might be TRBD1 (6 bases). This CDR3 has 17 residues. Trimming shortened V by 0 bases and J by 1 base, and 16 bases separated the two germline ends. Germline CDR1 and CDR2: SGHRS and YFSETQ. The CDR3 DNA reads TGCGCCAGCAGCTTGGACGTCTTCAGGGGCGCGAACACTGAAGCTTTCTTT. Encoded protein: CASSLDVFRGANTEAFF.

The J gene is TRBJ2-7, the V gene TRBV3-1 (or the pseudogene TRBV3-2); TRBD1 matches at 7 bases. V shed 4 bases and J 0 bases; nucleotides not matched to a gene: 3. The CDR3 is 14 residues long. Germline-derived CDR1 and CDR2 are LGHDT and YNNKEL (reference sequence). The CDR3 coding sequence is TGTGCCAGCAGCCTGGGACAGAGCTCCTACGAGCAGTACTTC. Encoded protein: CASSLGQSSYEQYF.

The chain recombines TRBV3-1 (or the pseudogene TRBV3-2) with TRBJ1-5; D gene uncertain. Trimming took off 0 bases at V and 0 bases at J, with 21 bases between the two ends. This CDR3 contains 20 residues. Germline-derived CDR1 and CDR2 are LGHDT and YNNKEL (reference sequence). CDR3 nucleotides: TGTGCCAGCAGCCAAGATCTCCCCGCTTCCCTATCAAATAGCAATCAGCCCCAGCATTTT. This codes for CASSQDLPASLSNSNQPQHF.

The genes are TRBV7-9 and TRBJ2-1; 8 nucleotides match TRBD2. CDR3 length: 15 residues. Germline V gene sequence: CDR1 SEHNR, CDR2 FQNEAQ (reference sequence). V dropped 0 bases and J dropped 4; count of bases not matched to a gene: 2. CDR3 residues: CASSLAAGAYNEQFF. The CDR3 DNA reads as TGTGCCAGCAGCTTAGCAGCGGGAGCATACAATGAGCAGTTCTTC.

The CDR3 spells CASSSQTGGGNTEAFF. The CDR3 coding sequence is TGTGCCAGCAGTTCCCAGACAGGGGGGGGGAACACTGAAGCTTTCTTT. The rearrangement joins TRBV28 to TRBJ1-1; TRBD1 matches at 9 bases. This CDR3 contains 16 residues. Germline V CDR1 and CDR2: MDHEN, SYDVKM. V lost 4 bases, J lost 1 base, and 7 bases stayed unmatched.

The chain combines TRBV9 with TRBJ2-7; perhaps TRBD1 as D (6 bases). This CDR3 region has 16 residues. V lost 2 bases, J lost 7 bases, and 22 bases lay in between. CDR1 and CDR2 (germline): SGDLS, YYNGEE. The CDR3 region has the DNA TGTGCCAGCAGCGTCTCTATCCGGGACAAGGATGGAGAGCAGTACTTC. Its translation is CASSVSIRDKDGEQYF.

The chain joins TRBV25-1 to TRBJ2-2; TRBD2 agrees at 13 bases. The junction had 8 bases not matched to a gene; V was cut back by 8 bases and J by 5 bases. The CDR3 covers 16 residues. The germline V gene encodes CDR1 MGHDK and CDR2 SYGVNS. The CDR3 here is CASRGLAGARTGELFF. CDR3 DNA: TGTGCCAGCCGCGGACTAGCGGGAGCGAGGACCGGGGAGCTGTTTTTT.